The entry that follows covers one T cell receptor (beta chain) sequence. The data were obtained in a study of control samples from healthy donors and cancer patients. Repertoires were generated with immunoSEQ multiplex PCR, while TCRdb's copy carries only in-frame clones and drops some. The table has approximately 84,000 clones, approximately 82% seen once. V was cut by 2 bases and J by 11 bases, with 10 bases left in between. The CDR3 covers 11 residues. Germline CDR1 reads SGHDT; CDR2 reads YYEEEE. The sample comprised blood. The sequence came from a woman aged 55 to 70 in good health. This rearrangement joins TRBV5-6 to TRBJ1-1; D is uncertain. Here the CDR3 DNA reads TGTGCCAGCAGCTTTAGGGCAGGCGCTTTCTTT. It yields the protein CASSFRAGAFF.